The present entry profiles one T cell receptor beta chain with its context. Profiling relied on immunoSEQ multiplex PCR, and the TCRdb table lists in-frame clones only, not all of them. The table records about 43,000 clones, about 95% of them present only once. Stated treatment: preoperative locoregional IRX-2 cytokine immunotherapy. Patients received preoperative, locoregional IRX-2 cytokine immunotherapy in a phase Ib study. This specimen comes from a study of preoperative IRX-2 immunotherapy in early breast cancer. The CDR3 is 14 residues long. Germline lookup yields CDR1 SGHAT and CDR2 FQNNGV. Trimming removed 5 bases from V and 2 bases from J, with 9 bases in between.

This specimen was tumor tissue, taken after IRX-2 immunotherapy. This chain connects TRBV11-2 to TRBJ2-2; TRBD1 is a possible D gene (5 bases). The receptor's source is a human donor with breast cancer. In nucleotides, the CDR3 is TGTGCCAGCAGCAAAGGGGTTAACACCGGGGAGCTGTTTTTT. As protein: CASSKGVNTGELFF. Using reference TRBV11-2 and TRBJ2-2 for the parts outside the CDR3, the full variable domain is EAGVAQSPRYKIIEKRQSVAFWCNPISGHATLYWYQQILGQGPKLLIQFQNNGVVDDSQLPKDRFSAERLKGVDSTLKIQPAKLEDSAVYLCASSKGVNTGELFFGEGSRLTVL.